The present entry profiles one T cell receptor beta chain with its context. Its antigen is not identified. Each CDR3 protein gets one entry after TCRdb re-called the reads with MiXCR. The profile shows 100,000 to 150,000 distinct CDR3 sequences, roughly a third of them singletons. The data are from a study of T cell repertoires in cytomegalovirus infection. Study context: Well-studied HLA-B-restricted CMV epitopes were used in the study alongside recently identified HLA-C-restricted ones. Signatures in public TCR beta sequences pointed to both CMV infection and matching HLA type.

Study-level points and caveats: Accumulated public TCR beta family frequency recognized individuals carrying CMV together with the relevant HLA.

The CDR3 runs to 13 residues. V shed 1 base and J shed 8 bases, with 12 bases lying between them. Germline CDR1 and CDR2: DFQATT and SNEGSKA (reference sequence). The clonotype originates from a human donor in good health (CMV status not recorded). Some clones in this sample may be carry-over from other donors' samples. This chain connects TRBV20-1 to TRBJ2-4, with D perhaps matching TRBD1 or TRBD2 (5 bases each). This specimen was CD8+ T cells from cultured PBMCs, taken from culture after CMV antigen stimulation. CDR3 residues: CSARAFLGDIQYF. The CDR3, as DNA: TGCAGTGCTAGAGCCTTTCTGGGGGACATTCAGTACTTC.